The 23 T cell receptor beta chains given below trace back to one sample, sequenced in a study of blood T cell repertoires in COVID-19. Here immunoSEQ multiplex PCR was the method, and the copy in TCRdb shows in-frame clones only, minus some. The sample has fewer than 250,000 clones, 88% seen once. The specimen was peripheral blood. The receptor set was obtained from a man between 65 and 80 years old with acute or convalescent COVID-19.

The chain is built from TRBV7-3 and TRBJ2-1; a possible D gene is TRBD2 (5 bases). The CDR3 has 15 residues. Looked up from germline, CDR1 is SGHTA and CDR2 is FQGTGA. V lost 3 bases and J lost 6, with 15 bases in between. CDR3 in amino acids: CASSLFVAAGNEQFF. DNA of the CDR3: TGTGCCAGCAGCTTGTTTGTGGCCGCGGGCAATGAGCAGTTCTTC.

The chain employs TRBV16 and TRBJ1-2; possibly TRBD1 for D (6 bases). The CDR3 totals 13 residues. The V gene's germline CDR1 is KGHSY and CDR2 FQNENV. Between the trimmed V and J ends, which lost 4 bases and 1 base, there was a span of 7 bases. The CDR3 DNA sequence: TGTGCCAGCAGCCCACAGGGTAACTATGGCTACACCTTC. Its protein is CASSPQGNYGYTF.

The chain links TRBV3-1 (or the pseudogene TRBV3-2) to TRBJ2-5, with 7 bases aligning to TRBD2. Per germline, CDR1 LGHDT and CDR2 YNNKEL (reference sequence). With V trimmed by 1 base and J by 5 bases, 7 bases remained unmatched. The CDR3 length is 15 residues. The CDR3: CASSQALGGWETQYF. The CDR3 bases are TGTGCCAGCAGCCAAGCTCTGGGGGGGTGGGAGACCCAGTACTTC.

The chain joins TRBV6-5 to TRBJ1-2; TRBD1 is a possible D gene (5 bases). The CDR3 is 12 residues long. The V and J ends lost 5 bases and 4 bases respectively, with 8 bases between them. Germline V gene data show CDR1 as MNHEY and CDR2 as SVGAGI. The CDR3 DNA reads TGTGCCAGCAGTAGGGACTTCTATGGCTACACCTTC. Its translation: CASSRDFYGYTF.

The chain joins TRBV9 to TRBJ2-5, with 8 bases lining up with TRBD1. V was clipped by 1 base and J by 5 bases; unmatched bases: 10. Germline V gene sequence: CDR1 SGDLS, CDR2 YYNGEE. This CDR3 is 16 amino acids long. This CDR3 reads CASSVTRGQGKETQYF. CDR3 in DNA: TGTGCCAGCAGCGTAACTAGAGGACAGGGAAAGGAGACCCAGTACTTC.

The chain links TRBV5-4 to TRBJ2-1; 9 nucleotides match TRBD2. The ends lost 1 base at V and 6 bases at J; junction bases unmatched: 5. Germline-derived CDR1 and CDR2 are SGHNT and YYREEE (reference sequence). There are 15 residues in the CDR3. CDR3 protein: CASSLPGTSSNEQFF. CDR3 sequence (DNA): TGTGCCAGCAGCTTGCCCGGGACTAGCTCCAATGAGCAGTTCTTC.

The V and J genes are TRBV28 and TRBJ2-7, with TRBD2 matching over 10 bases. V was pared by 5 bases and J by 0 bases, with 4 bases of the junction left unmatched. CDR3 length: 15 amino acids. Germline V lookup: CDR1 MDHEN, CDR2 SYDVKM. This CDR3 reads CASSETSGHSYEQYF. The CDR3 nucleotides read TGTGCCAGCAGTGAGACTAGCGGGCACTCCTACGAGCAGTACTTC.

CDR3 region: CASSSPGTGKETQYF. Written as DNA, the CDR3 is TGTGCCAGCAGTTCCCCCGGGACAGGGAAAGAGACCCAGTACTTC. The chain joins TRBV28 to TRBJ2-5, with TRBD1 identical over 9 bases. From germline, CDR1 is MDHEN and CDR2 SYDVKM. V dropped 4 bases and J dropped 3; count of bases not matched to a gene: 6. The CDR3 loop spans 15 amino acids.

The chain uses TRBV4-2 and TRBJ2-2, with D perhaps matching TRBD2 (6 bases). Germline CDR1 reads LGHNA; CDR2 reads YNFKEQ. The CDR3 totals 19 residues. Trimming removed 0 bases at V and 6 bases at J, with 23 bases between. CDR3 residues: CASSQDWAGTLELAGELFF. The CDR3 DNA sequence: TGTGCCAGCAGCCAAGACTGGGCAGGGACTTTAGAGTTGGCCGGGGAGCTGTTTTTT.

V and J are TRBV7-2 and TRBJ2-7; TRBD2 agrees at 9 bases. The CDR3 is 16 residues long. The germline CDR1 and CDR2 sequences are SGHTA and FQGNSA. J lost 4 bases, V lost 1 base, and 8 bases had no gene match. The CDR3 here is CASSLVSSGKLYEQYF. The CDR3 nucleotides are TGTGCCAGCAGCTTAGTTTCTAGCGGGAAACTATACGAGCAGTACTTC.

The rearrangement uses TRBV2 and TRBJ2-7; 8 bases agree with TRBD1. Germline V gene data show CDR1 as SNHLY and CDR2 as FYNNEI. V trimming: 4 bases; J trimming: 6 bases; junction bases outside the gene matches: 5. This CDR3 has 13 residues. This chain's CDR3 is CASSVGQGFEQYF. The CDR3 nucleotides read TGTGCCAGCAGTGTTGGACAGGGCTTCGAGCAGTACTTC.

This clone has just one count. This sequence joins TRBV10-3 and TRBJ2-7; 8 bases fit TRBD1. J lost 2 bases, V lost 6 bases, and 6 bases had no gene match. Germline CDR1 and CDR2: ENHRY and SYGVKD. The CDR3 covers 14 residues. CDR3 sequence (DNA): TGTGCCATCAGCCGACAGGGGCCGACCTACGAGCAGTACTTC. This gives the protein CAISRQGPTYEQYF.

The rearrangement links TRBV6-1 to TRBJ1-5; 7 bases agree with TRBD1. The CDR3 covers 16 residues. The germline CDR1 and CDR2 sequences are MNHNS and SASEGT. With 2 bases clipped from V and 1 base from J, the junction kept 5 bases outside the gene matches. CDR3 DNA sequence: TGTGCCAGCAGTGAACAAGGACAGGCAAGCAATCAGCCCCAGCATTTT. Translating it yields CASSEQGQASNQPQHF.

This sequence joins TRBV27 and TRBJ2-2; D possibly corresponds to TRBD1 (6 bases). The germline V gene encodes CDR1 MNHEY and CDR2 SMNVEV (reference sequence). The CDR3 spans 15 residues. V lost 3 bases to trimming and J lost 2 bases, with 10 bases between them. Here the CDR3 reads CASSFGTYNTGELFF. The CDR3 bases are TGTGCCAGCAGTTTTGGGACATATAACACCGGGGAGCTGTTTTTT.

The chain couples TRBV19 to TRBJ1-6; 7 nucleotides agree with TRBD1. The ends lost 6 bases at V and 6 bases at J; junction bases unmatched: 5. The CDR3 contains 14 residues. The germline V gene encodes CDR1 LNHDA and CDR2 SQIVND (reference sequence). This chain's CDR3 is CASRTGLGNSPLHF. The CDR3 nucleotides read TGTGCCAGTAGGACAGGGCTGGGTAATTCACCCCTCCACTTT.

The chain uses TRBV5-1 and TRBJ2-7; D possibly corresponds to TRBD2 (5 bases). CDR1 is SGHRS, CDR2 YFSETQ, per germline. V was pared by 5 bases and J by 4 bases, with 13 bases between. CDR3 length: 13 residues. CDR3 protein: CASRIEGTYEQYF. CDR3 nucleotide sequence: TGCGCCAGCAGAATTGAGGGAACGTACGAGCAGTACTTC.

The chain uses TRBV7-3 and TRBJ2-1; 10 nucleotides align to TRBD1. J gave up 9 bases and V 0 bases, and 11 bases lay outside the gene matches. Germline V gene lookup returns CDR1 SGHTA and CDR2 FQGTGA. The CDR3 totals 17 residues. This chain's CDR3 is CASSLTPTGQGWGEQFF. CDR3 coding DNA: TGTGCCAGCAGCTTAACCCCCACGGGACAGGGGTGGGGTGAGCAGTTCTTC.

The chain joins TRBV12-3 or TRBV12-4 to TRBJ2-2; D remains ambiguous. There are 13 residues in the CDR3. The V end was cut by 3 bases, the J end by 6 bases, with 8 bases between. The DNA for the CDR3 is TGTGCCAGCAGTTTCGTATTTGCCGGGGAGCTGTTTTTT. This translates into CASSFVFAGELFF.

The rearrangement joins TRBV7-2 to TRBJ1-6, with TRBD1 identical over 7 bases. With 0 bases clipped from V and 10 bases from J, the junction kept 6 bases outside the gene matches. Germline lookup yields CDR1 SGHTA and CDR2 FQGNSA. The CDR3 length is 15 residues. CDR3 sequence reads: CASSLAVQGNSPLHF. The CDR3, as DNA: TGTGCCAGCAGCTTAGCGGTACAGGGGAACTCACCCCTCCACTTT.

This chain links TRBV7-9 with TRBJ2-1; 11 bases line up with TRBD1. The CDR3 runs to 15 residues. Germline-derived CDR1 and CDR2 are SEHNR and FQNEAQ (reference sequence). Losses at the gene ends were 6 bases for V and 8 bases for J; bases not matched to a gene: 9. CDR3 in amino acids: CASSYLGQGAHEQFF. Here the CDR3 DNA reads TGTGCCAGCAGTTACCTAGGACAGGGGGCGCATGAGCAGTTCTTC.

In the case of this clone: Distinct nucleotide sequences in the sample also encode this CDR3. This rearrangement joins TRBV7-9 to TRBJ2-5; a possible D gene is TRBD2 (6 bases). The germline V and J ends were trimmed by 0 bases and 2 bases, with 7 bases remaining between them. The CDR3 sequence is 14 residues long. In germline, CDR1 is SEHNR, CDR2 FQNEAQ (reference sequence). The CDR3 loop reads CASSLASGQETQYF. In nucleotides, the CDR3 is TGTGCCAGCAGCTTAGCTAGCGGACAAGAGACCCAGTACTTC. The whole variable domain, remainder taken from reference TRBV7-9 and TRBJ2-5, is DTGVSQNPRHKITKRGQNVTFRCDPISEHNRLYWYRQTLGQGPEFLTYFQNEAQLEKSRLLSDRFSAERPKGSFSTLEIQRTEQGDSAMYLCASSLASGQETQYFGPGTRLLVL.

CDR3 bases: TGTGCCTGGCGACTAGCGGGTATCTACGAGCAGTACTTC. Translated: CAWRLAGIYEQYF. This chain links TRBV30 with TRBJ2-7; 10 positions agree with TRBD2. Trimming cost V 5 bases and J 3 bases; bases outside gene matches: 4. The CDR3 covers 13 residues. Germline lookup yields CDR1 GTSNPN and CDR2 SVGIG (reference sequence).

V usage is TRBV28 and J usage is TRBJ1-1, with a weak D call TRBD1 (5 bases). This CDR3 has 13 residues. Trimming pared 6 bases from V and 3 bases from J, leaving 11 bases between. Per the germline V gene, CDR1 is MDHEN and CDR2 is SYDVKM. CDR3 nucleotides: TGTGCCAGCAGGGTAGACAGTTACACTGAAGCTTTCTTT. It encodes CASRVDSYTEAFF.